This TCR beta chain comes out of a study of shared clonotypes between healthy human individuals. The assay used deep level. It was across several immunoSEQ plates that each subset's genomic DNA was evenly split. Replicate PCRs for sorted subsets used 200 ng DNA; this equaled around 28,000 T cell genomes. Measured with immunoSEQ multiplex PCR; TCRdb has only the in-frame clones, and not every one. Of 2 million to 2.5 million clones in the sample, 85% to 95% were seen once. Study conclusions and caveats: Some naive CD4 clonotypes, around 4.9%, turned up in common across several donors.

Naivety among CD8 cells was defined by CD45RO negativity and positive CCR7 selection, thereby excluding terminally differentiated effector memory CD45RA+ cells. As to this clone: Its cognate antigen is unknown.

The CDR3 contains 14 residues. From germline, CDR1 is LNHDA and CDR2 SQIVND (reference sequence). Trimming left V 4 bases short and J 4 bases short, with 13 bases between. This chain connects TRBV19 to TRBJ1-1; no reliable D call. The sequenced sample was naive CD8+ T cells from PBMCs. The TCR originated in a man aged 18 to 29 in good health. Some clones in this sample may be carry-over from other donors' samples. CDR3 loop: CASSSRARGTEAFF. CDR3 nucleotide sequence: TGTGCCAGTAGTAGCCGGGCTAGAGGCACTGAAGCTTTCTTT.